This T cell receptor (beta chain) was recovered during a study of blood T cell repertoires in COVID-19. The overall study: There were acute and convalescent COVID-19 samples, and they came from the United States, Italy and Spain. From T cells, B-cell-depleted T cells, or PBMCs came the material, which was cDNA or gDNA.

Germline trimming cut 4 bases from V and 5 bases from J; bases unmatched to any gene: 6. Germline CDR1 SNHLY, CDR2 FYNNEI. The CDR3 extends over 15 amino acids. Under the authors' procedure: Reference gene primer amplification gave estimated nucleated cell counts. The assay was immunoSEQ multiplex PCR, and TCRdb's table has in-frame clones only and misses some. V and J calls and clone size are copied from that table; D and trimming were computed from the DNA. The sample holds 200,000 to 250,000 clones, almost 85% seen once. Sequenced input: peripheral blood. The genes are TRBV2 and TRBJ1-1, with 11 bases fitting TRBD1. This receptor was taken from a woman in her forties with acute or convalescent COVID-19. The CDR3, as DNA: TGTGCCAGCAGTGCCCCCGGGACAGGGGGAACTGAAGCTTTCTTT. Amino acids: CASSAPGTGGTEAFF.